Listed here are 27 T cell receptor beta chains from one sample, sequenced in a study of regulatory T cells in long-lasting Graves disease. Sequencing libraries for TCR beta were prepared with iRepertoire HTBI primers and Arm-PCR of CDR3 regions. TCRdb fed the multiplex PCR reads into MiXCR, producing one record per CDR3 protein. The table lists approximately 290,000 distinct CDR3 sequences, around a fifth of them singletons. The time point was: persistent/refractory GD, antithyroid drugs over 5 years with positive TRAb. The TCR library was made from RNA that had been extracted from PBMCs in TRIzol. The input for sequencing was peripheral blood mononuclear cells (PBMCs), taken when the disease was refractory, from a patient treated with antithyroid drugs. The receptor set was obtained from a female donor with Graves disease.

In its sample, this clonotype was seen a few times. CDR3 amino acids: CASSLVGGRALRETQYF. CDR3 DNA sequence: TGTGCCAGCAGCTTAGTGGGCGGGAGGGCCCTCAGAGAGACCCAGTACTTC. The V and J genes are TRBV7-2 and TRBJ2-5; 9 nucleotides match TRBD2. J was trimmed by 4 bases and V by 1 base; bases with no gene match: 10. The CDR3 is 17 amino acids. Germline loops: CDR1 SGHTA, CDR2 FQGNSA.

This clonotype has ten or more counts. V and J are TRBV7-9 and TRBJ2-3, with 7 positions matching TRBD2. With V trimmed by 8 bases and J by 2 bases, 7 bases remained unmatched. This CDR3 region has 14 residues. Germline V gene lookup returns CDR1 SEHNR and CDR2 FQNEAQ (reference sequence). CDR3 sequence: CASSREGITDTQYF. CDR3 bases: TGTGCCAGCTCGAGGGAGGGTATCACAGATACGCAGTATTTT. The full variable domain, rest sourced from reference TRBV7-9 and TRBJ2-3, is DTGVSQNPRHKITKRGQNVTFRCDPISEHNRLYWYRQTLGQGPEFLTYFQNEAQLEKSRLLSDRFSAERPKGSFSTLEIQRTEQGDSAMYLCASSREGITDTQYFGPGTRLTVL.

V and J are TRBV29-1 and TRBJ2-7, with TRBD2 matching 7 bases. This CDR3 region has 15 residues. The junction had 13 bases not matched to a gene; V was cut back by 7 bases and J by 1 base. CDR1 SQVTM and CDR2 ANQGSEA come from the germline V gene. The CDR3 region has the DNA TGCAGCGCCCTGGGGGGGGTCCTTTCTTCCTACGAGCAGTACTTC. Translated, it gives CSALGGVLSSYEQYF.

In its sample, this clonotype was seen many times. J is TRBJ1-1 and V is TRBV12-3 or TRBV12-4; maybe TRBD1 (5 bases). V lost 1 base and J 6 bases, leaving 15 bases between the germline ends. The CDR3 is made up of 15 amino acids. CDR3 coding DNA: TGTGCCAGCAGTTTAGAAGGACCGGGGACGGCTGAAGCTTTCTTT. Amino acids: CASSLEGPGTAEAFF.

This clonotype has just a few counts. The V call is TRBV14, the J call TRBJ1-1; D not certain. V lost 7 bases to trimming and J lost 1 base, with 10 bases between them. The CDR3 is made up of 13 amino acids. Germline V gene sequence: CDR1 SGHDN, CDR2 FVKESK. The CDR3 sequence is CASTPLKNTEAFF. The CDR3 nucleotides are TGTGCCAGCACCCCCCTGAAGAACACTGAAGCTTTCTTT.

This clonotype was counted many times. Sequence at one end of the junction differs from germline and may be a read error. The V gene is TRBV28, the J gene TRBJ2-7; D is perhaps TRBD2 (6 bases). Germline CDR1 reads MDHEN; CDR2 reads SYDVKM. The CDR3 is 13 residues long. The CDR3: CASSISGSRDSIF. CDR3 nucleotides: TGTGCCAGCAGTATCTCCGGAAGCAGGGACTCTATATTC.

In the case of this clonotype: Sequence at one end of the junction differs from germline and may be a read error. The genes are TRBV27 and TRBJ1-4; TRBD1 agrees at 7 bases. Germline V gene data show CDR1 as MNHEY and CDR2 as SMNVEV (reference sequence). The CDR3 runs 14 residues. The CDR3: CACSFDRDGEKLFF. CDR3 DNA: TGTGCCTGCAGTTTCGACAGGGATGGGGAAAAACTGTTTTTT. The complete variable domain, with remaining parts taken from reference TRBV27 and TRBJ1-4, reads EAQVTQNPRYLITVTGKKLTVTCSQNMNHEYMSWYRQDPGLGLRQIYYSMNVEVTDKGDVPEGYKVSRKEKRNFPLILESPSPNQTSLYFCACSFDRDGEKLFFGSGTQLSVL.

This rearrangement joins TRBV15 to TRBJ1-4; a possible D gene is TRBD1 (5 bases). V shed 0 bases and J shed 10 bases, with 15 bases lying between them. The CDR3 consists of 15 residues. The germline V gene has CDR1 LNHNV and CDR2 YYDKDF (reference sequence). CDR3 bases: TGTGCCACCAGCAGAGAGGGGCTCCCGGCGGGAAAACTGTTTTTT. Residues: CATSREGLPAGKLFF.

V and J are TRBV7-9 and TRBJ2-7; 8 nucleotides match TRBD2. The germline V gene encodes CDR1 SEHNR and CDR2 FQNEAQ (reference sequence). The CDR3 loop spans 15 amino acids. Trimming took 1 base from V and 5 from J; bases not matched to a gene: 7. As DNA, the CDR3 is TGTGCCAGCAGCTTAGTCACAGCGGGAGTCGACGAGCAGTACTTC. Its protein is CASSLVTAGVDEQYF.

This clonotype was recorded at least ten times. This CDR3 is CASSLAGVVNTEAFF. In nucleotides, the CDR3 is TGTGCCAGCAGTTTAGCGGGGGTAGTAAACACTGAAGCTTTCTTT. The J gene is TRBJ1-1, the V gene TRBV27, with D possibly being TRBD1 (5 bases). The CDR3 is 15 residues long. CDR1 and CDR2 (germline): MNHEY, SMNVEV (reference sequence). V was clipped by 2 bases and J by 2 bases, with 12 bases between them.

This clonotype was detected a few times. This chain links TRBV2 with TRBJ2-3, with 11 bases matching TRBD2. Unmatched junction bases numbered 8, after V lost 3 bases and J lost 0 bases. This CDR3 contains 18 residues. Looked up from germline, CDR1 is SNHLY and CDR2 is FYNNEI. The CDR3 nucleotides are TGTGCCAGCAGTGAGGTTAGCGGGAGGGGTACAAGCACAGATACGCAGTATTTT. Protein product: CASSEVSGRGTSTDTQYF.

This clonotype was counted at least ten times. V is TRBV9 and J is TRBJ2-5; D ambiguous. The V end was cut by 0 bases, the J end by 7 bases, with 16 bases between. Germline CDR1 reads SGDLS; CDR2 reads YYNGEE. This CDR3 is built from 15 residues. CDR3 in DNA: TGTGCCAGCAGCGTAGGAAACCCGAGTGGTACGACCCAGTACTTC. Protein sequence: CASSVGNPSGTTQYF.

This clonotype was picked up many times. The chain couples TRBV5-1 to TRBJ1-1, with a weak D call TRBD1 (5 bases). Looked up from germline, CDR1 is SGHRS and CDR2 is YFSETQ. V was trimmed by 0 bases and J by 6 bases, leaving 15 bases between them. This CDR3 contains 15 residues. DNA for the CDR3: TGCGCCAGCAGCTTGGATAAGGGACCAGGCGCTGAAGCTTTCTTT. Translation gives CASSLDKGPGAEAFF.

In its sample, this clonotype was seen many times. The chain carries TRBV10-3 and TRBJ2-4, with D possibly matching TRBD1 (6 bases). V lost 3 bases, J lost 7 bases, and 13 bases lay in between. This CDR3 spans 14 amino acids. CDR1 is ENHRY, CDR2 SYGVKD, per germline. The CDR3 here is CAISDRTEVNIQYF. The CDR3 nucleotides are TGTGCCATCAGTGACCGGACAGAGGTTAACATTCAGTACTTC.

The table lists this clonotype with a count of one. This chain uses TRBV15 with TRBJ1-5; D ambiguous. This CDR3 is 15 amino acids long. Trimming took off 5 bases at V and 3 bases at J, with 14 bases between the two ends. Germline-derived CDR1 and CDR2 are LNHNV and YYDKDF (reference sequence). In nucleotides, the CDR3 is TGTGCCACCAGCCCGAGGTGGGGAACCAATCAGCCCCAGCATTTT. It specifies CATSPRWGTNQPQHF.

This clonotype came up many times. V usage is TRBV12-3 or TRBV12-4 and J usage is TRBJ2-6; D unclear. Trimming took 7 bases from V and 1 from J, leaving 8 bases between them. The CDR3 is made up of 14 amino acids. The CDR3: CASNTPSGANVLTF. Here the CDR3 DNA reads TGTGCCAGCAATACGCCGTCTGGGGCCAACGTCCTGACTTTC.

This chain uses TRBV20-1 with TRBJ2-7, with 8 positions matching TRBD2. The V gene's germline CDR1 is DFQATT and CDR2 SNEGSKA (reference sequence). The CDR3 length is 13 residues. Trimming at V came to 2 bases and at J to 4 bases, leaving 4 bases not matched to a gene. The CDR3 loop is CSARSGGPYEQYF. The CDR3 nucleotides read TGCAGTGCTAGATCGGGAGGGCCGTACGAGCAGTACTTC.

This clonotype was observed at least ten times. The rearrangement joins TRBV28 to TRBJ2-7; D call uncertain. Germline assignment: CDR1 MDHEN and CDR2 SYDVKM. The CDR3 has 11 amino acids. The ends were cut back, 8 bases at V and 2 bases at J, with 7 bases in the middle. The CDR3 DNA reads TGTGCCAGCGGCCCCACCTACGAGCAGTACTTC. As protein: CASGPTYEQYF.

V is TRBV3-1 and J is TRBJ2-1; 10 nucleotides agree with TRBD2. V dropped 1 base and J dropped 6; count of bases not matched to a gene: 6. In germline, CDR1 is LGHDT, CDR2 YNNKEL (reference sequence). This CDR3 contains 16 residues. CDR3 in DNA: TGTGCCAGCAGCCAAGTCTTGGCTAGCGGGAGCAATGAGCAGTTCTTC. As protein: CASSQVLASGSNEQFF.

J is TRBJ2-7 and V is TRBV6-5, with TRBD1 matching 7 bases. Looked up from germline, CDR1 is MNHEY and CDR2 is SVGAGI. CDR3 length equals 13 residues. After removal of 2 bases from V and 4 bases from J, the junction contained 2 bases not matched to a gene. Here the CDR3 reads CASSYLDRYEQYF. The CDR3 coding sequence is TGTGCCAGCAGTTACCTGGACAGGTACGAGCAGTACTTC.

This clonotype appeared a few times. The chain carries TRBV27 and TRBJ2-7, with 9 nucleotides matching TRBD1. The germline CDR1 and CDR2 sequences are MNHEY and SMNVEV (reference sequence). Trimming took 4 bases from V and 6 from J; bases not matched to a gene: 10. There are 15 residues in the CDR3. CDR3 nucleotides: TGTGCCAGCAGTTATACCGGGACAGGGCTTGGCGAGCAGTACTTC. Amino acid sequence: CASSYTGTGLGEQYF.

This clonotype was counted at least ten times. The chain uses TRBV20-1 and TRBJ2-7; 10 bases are a match to TRBD2. J gave up 4 bases and V 4 bases, and 10 bases lay outside the gene matches. The CDR3 is made up of 15 amino acids. The germline V gene encodes CDR1 DFQATT and CDR2 SNEGSKA (reference sequence). As DNA, the CDR3 is TGCAGTGCTAACCAGGGAGCGGGAGGGGGTTACGAGCAGTACTTC. Translation: CSANQGAGGGYEQYF.

Worth noting for this clonotype: Possible read error: a much larger clone is one base away. The rearrangement uses TRBV27 and TRBJ1-1, with 8 bases that match TRBD1. Per the germline V gene, CDR1 is MNHEY and CDR2 is SMNVEV (reference sequence). V shed 4 bases, J shed 0 bases, and the junction held 1 base outside the gene matches. The CDR3 contains 14 residues. CDR3 nucleotides: TGTGCCAGCAGTTGGACAGGGATGAACACTGAAGCTTTCTTT. This sequence encodes CASSWTGMNTEAFF.

V and J are TRBV12-5 and TRBJ2-1, with 7 bases matching TRBD1. Per germline, CDR1 LGHNT and CDR2 FRNRAP. CDR3 length equals 13 residues. V gave up 6 bases and J gave up 7 bases; unmatched junction bases: 6. The CDR3 coding sequence is TGTGCTAGTGGCCCGGGACAGTTTAATGAGCAGTTCTTC. Translating gives CASGPGQFNEQFF.

This clonotype was counted only a few times. This rearrangement joins TRBV28 to TRBJ2-5; no definite D call. The CDR3 totals 11 residues. The V gene lost 6 bases and the J gene lost 9 bases, with 11 bases spanning the gap. Germline CDR1 is MDHEN and CDR2 is SYDVKM. Here the CDR3 reads CASSEDWAQYF. The DNA of the CDR3 is TGTGCCAGCAGCGAAGACTGGGCCCAGTACTTC.

This clonotype was counted only a few times. This sequence joins TRBV6-4 and TRBJ1-4; D remains ambiguous. The germline CDR1 and CDR2 sequences are MRHNA and SNTAGT. Trimming removed 6 bases at V and 7 bases at J, with 12 bases between. This CDR3 has 13 amino acids. The CDR3 loop is CASSKERGEKLFF. The CDR3, as DNA: TGTGCCAGCAGCAAGGAAAGAGGTGAAAAACTGTTTTTT.

The sample holds many counts of this clonotype. The chain has TRBV12-3 or TRBV12-4 and TRBJ2-7, with TRBD1 matching over 8 bases. J was trimmed by 4 bases and V by 5 bases; bases with no gene match: 7. CDR3 length: 14 amino acids. The CDR3 reads CASSRSGTGYEQYF. The CDR3 region has the DNA TGTGCCAGCAGTCGATCCGGGACAGGATACGAGCAGTACTTC.